This record covers a single TCR beta chain. Its antigen is unidentified. These data come from a study of cytomegalovirus exposure and HLA in healthy donors. Primers: 60 Vbeta forward and 13 Jbeta reverse. Method: immunoSEQ multiplex PCR; TCRdb's copy keeps in-frame clones and lacks some. This table has roughly 130,000 clones, roughly two thirds appearing once. CDR1 and CDR2 (germline): SGDLS, YYNGEE. This CDR3 contains 16 residues. With V trimmed by 0 bases and J by 4 bases, 10 bases remained unmatched. Study-wide points: CMV antigen specificity of a few CMV-associated chains was confirmed in vitro. Reportedly, a later analysis found an Asian-associated ancestry cluster had fewer N-insertions than the approximately 670-donor mean.

This TCR derives from a man aged 30-40 years in good health and CMV-seropositive. The chain recombines TRBV9 with TRBJ2-7, with TRBD1 identical over 7 bases. Sequenced sample: PBMCs. The CDR3 DNA reads as TGTGCCAGCAGCGTAGCTATCGGGACAGAGTTGTACGAGCAGTACTTC. Translating gives CASSVAIGTELYEQYF.